Below are 24 T cell receptor beta chains sequenced from a single sample in a study of T cells in tuberculosis. This table comes from immunoSEQ multiplex PCR, and its TCRdb copy is limited to in-frame clones, with some not included. This table holds 50,000 to 65,000 clones, approximately 86% found once. Thawed, overnight-rested PBMC were stained with GMM-loaded CD1B tetramer, viability dye and anti-CD3, then sorted. The CD1B tetramers carried C32 glucose monomycolate purified from Rhodococcus equi. The sequencing sample was made of CD1b-GMM tetramer-negative cells sorted from PBMCs. The receptors stem from an adult woman with latent tuberculosis.

As concerns this clone: Other DNA variants within this sample encode the same CDR3. The rearrangement joins TRBV10-3 to TRBJ1-1; D gene ambiguous. Looked up from germline, CDR1 is ENHRY and CDR2 is SYGVKD. This CDR3 region has 13 residues. V was shortened by 0 bases and J by 3 bases, with 5 bases between the two germline ends. CDR3 in DNA: TGTGCCATCAGTGAGTCGGGAGACACTGAAGCTTTCTTT. It specifies CAISESGDTEAFF.

CDR3 DNA sequence: TGTGCCTGGCAAAGGGGGAACACTGAAGCTTTCTTT. It is translated as CAWQRGNTEAFF. The chain employs TRBV30 and TRBJ1-1, with D possibly being TRBD1 (5 bases). V was pared by 5 bases and J by 1 base, with 8 bases between. The germline V gene encodes CDR1 GTSNPN and CDR2 SVGIG (reference sequence). The CDR3 is 12 residues long.

The DNA of the CDR3 is TGCGCCAGCAGCTTGGCCCAGGGCGGCGACTATGGCTACACCTTC. Protein sequence: CASSLAQGGDYGYTF. The gene calls are TRBV5-1 and TRBJ1-2; the D gene is possibly TRBD1 (5 bases). Per germline, CDR1 SGHRS and CDR2 YFSETQ. The length of the CDR3 is 15 residues. V lost 0 bases and J 3 bases, leaving 12 bases between the germline ends. The full variable domain, in which reference TRBV5-1 and TRBJ1-2 provide the parts outside the CDR3, is KAGVTQTPRYLIKTRGQQVTLSCSPISGHRSVSWYQQTPGQGLQFLFEYFSETQRNKGNFPGRFSGRQFSNSRSEMNVSTLELGDSALYLCASSLAQGGDYGYTFGSGTRLTVV.

This chain links TRBV14 with TRBJ1-1, with D hard to call. The CDR3 loop spans 13 amino acids. Trimming took 2 bases from V and 7 from J, leaving 11 bases between them. CDR1 is SGHDN, CDR2 FVKESK, per germline. This chain's CDR3 is CASSQLLSGEAFF. The DNA of the CDR3 is TGTGCCAGCAGCCAATTGCTCTCGGGTGAAGCTTTCTTT. Using reference TRBV14 and TRBJ1-1 for the parts outside the CDR3, the full variable domain is EAGVTQFPSHSVIEKGQTVTLRCDPISGHDNLYWYRRVMGKEIKFLLHFVKESKQDESGMPNNRFLAERTGGTYSTLKVQPAELEDSGVYFCASSQLLSGEAFFGQGTRLTVV.

The gene calls are TRBV28 and TRBJ2-1, with D maybe TRBD2 (5 bases). V was clipped by 5 bases and J by 6 bases, with 11 bases between them. Per germline, CDR1 MDHEN and CDR2 SYDVKM. This CDR3 spans 13 amino acids. In DNA, the CDR3 is TGTGCCAGCAGTCCCGGGGTCCCCAATGAGCAGTTCTTC. This sequence encodes CASSPGVPNEQFF.

This chain links TRBV5-4 with TRBJ2-3, with D maybe TRBD2 (6 bases). The CDR3 runs 15 residues. The germline V gene has CDR1 SGHNT and CDR2 YYREEE (reference sequence). Trimming stripped 2 bases from V and 4 bases from J, with 14 bases between. The CDR3 protein is CASSFPNGSPDTQYF. The CDR3 nucleotides read TGTGCCAGCAGCTTCCCGAACGGGAGCCCAGATACGCAGTATTTT. The variable domain in full, completed from reference TRBV5-4 and TRBJ2-3, reads ETGVTQSPTHLIKTRGQQVTLRCSSQSGHNTVSWYQQALGQGPQFIFQYYREEENGRGNFPPRFSGLQFPNYSSELNVNALELDDSALYLCASSFPNGSPDTQYFGPGTRLTVL.

V is TRBV5-5 and J is TRBJ1-3; no firm D call. Per germline, CDR1 SGHKS and CDR2 YYEKEE (reference sequence). V was cut by 3 bases and J by 1 base, with 17 bases left in between. CDR3 length: 17 residues. CDR3 loop: CASSYPILGRSGNTIYF. DNA for the CDR3: TGTGCCAGCAGCTATCCAATTCTAGGGAGGTCTGGAAACACCATATATTTT. Full variable domain (remainder filled in from reference TRBV5-5 and TRBJ1-3): DAGVTQSPTHLIKTRGQQVTLRCSPISGHKSVSWYQQVLGQGPQFIFQYYEKEERGRGNFPDRFSARQFPNYSSELNVNALLLGDSALYLCASSYPILGRSGNTIYFGEGSWLTVV.

This chain uses TRBV28 with TRBJ1-3; D remains ambiguous. V was shortened by 6 bases and J by 7 bases, with 16 bases between the two germline ends. CDR1 is MDHEN, CDR2 SYDVKM, per germline. The CDR3 runs 14 residues. CDR3 loop: CASSLRFYLNTIYF. The DNA for the CDR3 is TGTGCCAGCAGCCTCAGGTTTTATCTGAACACCATATATTTT.

J is TRBJ1-1 and V is TRBV7-9; possible D gene TRBD1, 5 bases. The CDR3 is 12 amino acids. The V and J ends lost 1 base and 7 bases respectively, with 7 bases between them. CDR1 and CDR2 from the germline V gene are SEHNR and FQNEAQ (reference sequence). CDR3 sequence: CASSLGQLEAFF. CDR3 nucleotide sequence: TGTGCCAGCAGCTTAGGACAGCTTGAAGCTTTCTTT.

V and J are TRBV7-9 and TRBJ1-6, with no clear D. The CDR3 runs to 16 residues. V dropped 2 bases and J dropped 0 bases, with 8 bases sitting between them. Germline V CDR1 and CDR2: SEHNR, FQNEAQ (reference sequence). The CDR3 nucleotides read TGTGCCAGCAGCTTAATTATGAGCTCCTATAATTCACCCCTCCACTTT. Its translation is CASSLIMSSYNSPLHF. Together with reference TRBV7-9 and TRBJ1-6, the CDR3 gives the full variable domain: DTGVSQNPRHKITKRGQNVTFRCDPISEHNRLYWYRQTLGQGPEFLTYFQNEAQLEKSRLLSDRFSAERPKGSFSTLEIQRTEQGDSAMYLCASSLIMSSYNSPLHFGNGTRLTVT.

This sequence joins TRBV19 and TRBJ2-7, with TRBD1 identical over 9 bases. The CDR3 has 14 residues. Per germline, CDR1 LNHDA and CDR2 SQIVND (reference sequence). The V and J ends lost 6 bases and 4 bases, in that order; junction bases with no gene match: 7. CDR3 loop: CASSSGTGFYEQYF. The DNA for the CDR3 is TGTGCCAGTAGCTCCGGGACAGGGTTTTACGAGCAGTACTTC.

This chain uses TRBV18 with TRBJ2-6; 13 bases map to TRBD2. Trimming removed 10 bases from V and 2 bases from J; junction bases left unmatched: 8. The CDR3 loop spans 17 amino acids. Germline V lookup: CDR1 KGHSH, CDR2 LQKENI. The CDR3 is CAIPIGLAGAGANVLTF. The DNA of the CDR3 is TGTGCCATTCCGATCGGACTAGCGGGAGCTGGGGCCAACGTCCTGACTTTC.

The V call is TRBV7-2, the J call TRBJ2-1, with D possibly matching TRBD1 (6 bases). Germline loops: CDR1 SGHTA, CDR2 FQGNSA. The CDR3 consists of 13 residues. Trimming left V 5 bases short and J 6 bases short, with 11 bases between. The CDR3 nucleotides read TGTGCCAGCAGCCCTAAGACAGGCAATGAGCAGTTCTTC. This encodes CASSPKTGNEQFF.

This rearrangement joins TRBV19 to TRBJ1-5, with TRBD1 matching over 8 bases. Looked up from germline, CDR1 is LNHDA and CDR2 is SQIVND (reference sequence). The ends lost 5 bases at V and 1 base at J; junction bases unmatched: 7. CDR3 size: 16 residues. The CDR3 coding sequence is TGTGCCAGTAGTGATTGGGACAGGCCGAGCAATCAGCCCCAGCATTTT. Its translation is CASSDWDRPSNQPQHF. Full variable domain (rest looked up from reference TRBV19 and TRBJ1-5): DGGITQSPKYLFRKEGQNVTLSCEQNLNHDAMYWYRQDPGQGLRLIYYSQIVNDFQKGDIAEGYSVSREKKESFPLTVTSAQKNPTAFYLCASSDWDRPSNQPQHFGDGTRLSIL.

The genes are TRBV9 and TRBJ1-4; TRBD1 agrees at 8 bases. Germline V CDR1 and CDR2: SGDLS, YYNGEE. V was pared by 2 bases and J by 4 bases, with 10 bases of the junction left unmatched. CDR3 length equals 17 residues. The CDR3 region is CASSVGTDTGGNEKLFF. CDR3 bases: TGTGCCAGCAGCGTCGGAACAGATACAGGGGGTAATGAAAAACTGTTTTTT.

The chain carries TRBV9 and TRBJ2-2; 7 bases align to TRBD1. In germline, CDR1 is SGDLS, CDR2 YYNGEE. The V segment lost 3 bases and the J segment 4 bases; nucleotides outside the gene matches: 9. The CDR3 spans 16 residues. CDR3 region: CASSAPRTGSTGELFF. In nucleotides, the CDR3 is TGTGCCAGCAGCGCCCCCCGGACAGGATCCACCGGGGAGCTGTTTTTT. Together with reference TRBV9 and TRBJ2-2, the CDR3 gives the full variable domain: DSGVTQTPKHLITATGQRVTLRCSPRSGDLSVYWYQQSLDQGLQFLIQYYNGEERAKGNILERFSAQQFPDLHSELNLSSLELGDSALYFCASSAPRTGSTGELFFGEGSRLTVL.

The chain recombines TRBV4-3 with TRBJ2-7; TRBD1 matches 9 bases. This CDR3 region has 15 residues. Germline loops: CDR1 LGHNA, CDR2 YSLEER. With 2 bases clipped from V and 4 bases from J, the junction kept 6 bases outside the gene matches. DNA for the CDR3: TGCGCCAGCAGCCAATGGACAGGGGACACTTACGAGCAGTACTTC. Amino acid sequence: CASSQWTGDTYEQYF.

The CDR3 sequence is CASSDSAGELNEQFF. In DNA form, the CDR3 reads TGTGCCAGCAGTGACTCCGCGGGAGAGCTCAATGAGCAGTTCTTC. The V call is TRBV6-4, the J call TRBJ2-1, with 7 bases fitting TRBD2. This CDR3 comprises 15 residues. Germline lookup yields CDR1 MRHNA and CDR2 SNTAGT. The V and J ends lost 0 bases and 6 bases, in that order; junction bases with no gene match: 5.

The chain recombines TRBV4-1 with TRBJ2-2; possibly TRBD2 for D (6 bases). The V and J ends lost 0 bases and 3 bases respectively, with 14 bases between them. This CDR3 is 17 amino acids long. Germline CDR1 is MGHRA and CDR2 is YSYEKL. The CDR3 loop reads CASSQEYLASDTGELFF. In DNA form, the CDR3 reads TGCGCCAGCAGCCAAGAGTACCTAGCGTCGGACACCGGGGAGCTGTTTTTT.

The chain employs TRBV7-9 and TRBJ2-1; the D is unclear. The CDR3 is 12 residues long. Deletions cut 1 base from V and 7 bases from J, with 5 bases between. Germline CDR1 and CDR2: SEHNR and FQNEAQ (reference sequence). The CDR3 region has the DNA TGTGCCAGCAGCTTAGACGGTAATGAGCAGTTCTTC. This codes for CASSLDGNEQFF.

In this sample, this clone turned up a few times. The rearrangement uses TRBV18 and TRBJ1-4; TRBD1 agrees at 8 bases. CDR1 and CDR2 (germline): KGHSH, LQKENI. The CDR3 consists of 15 residues. V lost 3 bases and J lost 7; bases outside the gene matches: 7. The CDR3 DNA is TGTGCCAGCTCACCTGTGACAGGGGACGGTGAAAAACTGTTTTTT. Translation: CASSPVTGDGEKLFF.

The chain has TRBV7-8 and TRBJ2-7; 14 positions match TRBD2. V gave up 1 base and J gave up 6 bases; unmatched junction bases: 5. The CDR3 totals 16 residues. Germline values: CDR1 SGHVS, CDR2 FQNEAQ. The CDR3 region has the DNA TGTGCCAGCAGCTTAGGACTAGCGGGAGGGCCGGGCGAGCAGTACTTC. This encodes CASSLGLAGGPGEQYF.

The chain uses TRBV19 and TRBJ2-5; D not resolved. This CDR3 spans 12 amino acids. With 4 bases removed from V and 1 base from J, the gap between germline ends came to 4 bases. Germline lookup yields CDR1 LNHDA and CDR2 SQIVND (reference sequence). The CDR3 nucleotides read TGTGCCAGTAGTAGCGGCCAAGAGACCCAGTACTTC. This codes for CASSSGQETQYF.

The rearrangement links TRBV7-3 to TRBJ2-2; the D is unclear. Trimming took off 3 bases at V and 2 bases at J, with 7 bases between the two ends. The CDR3 spans 14 residues. CDR1 and CDR2 from the germline V gene are SGHTA and FQGTGA. Written as DNA, the CDR3 is TGTGCCAGCAGCTTGGGCAGTAACACCGGGGAGCTGTTTTTT. Its protein product is CASSLGSNTGELFF. The whole variable domain, remainder taken from reference TRBV7-3 and TRBJ2-2, is GAGVSQTPSNKVTEKGKYVELRCDPISGHTALYWYRQSLGQGPEFLIYFQGTGAADDSGLPNDRFFAVRPEGSVSTLKIQRTERGDSAVYLCASSLGSNTGELFFGEGSRLTVL.